This T cell receptor beta chain was sequenced for a study of blood T cells in healthy people across ages. V was clipped by 3 bases and J by 8 bases, with 14 bases between them. Germline loops: CDR1 SGHVS, CDR2 FQNEAQ. This CDR3 contains 14 residues. The use of a sample-barcoded 5' primer and a J-beta primer mix characterized a second PCR of about 7 to 12 cycles. Through a template-switch adaptor with 12 random nucleotides, each cDNA molecule received a tag. MiXCR was run by TCRdb on the 5' RACE reads, yielding one entry per CDR3 protein. The sample lists approximately 780,000 distinct CDR3 sequences; roughly 24% were seen once. The same sample was also used in a study of T cells of mothers and their children. That study reports: Slightly higher overlap, not significant, was seen in related mother-child pairs than in unrelated pairs.

Sequenced input: blood. The V call is TRBV7-8, the J call TRBJ2-1; D could derive from TRBD1 or TRBD2 (6 bases each). The TCR was taken from a boy aged 5-17 years in good health. This CDR3 is CASSFLSGADEQFF. DNA for the CDR3: TGTGCCAGCAGCTTTCTATCGGGGGCGGATGAGCAGTTCTTC.